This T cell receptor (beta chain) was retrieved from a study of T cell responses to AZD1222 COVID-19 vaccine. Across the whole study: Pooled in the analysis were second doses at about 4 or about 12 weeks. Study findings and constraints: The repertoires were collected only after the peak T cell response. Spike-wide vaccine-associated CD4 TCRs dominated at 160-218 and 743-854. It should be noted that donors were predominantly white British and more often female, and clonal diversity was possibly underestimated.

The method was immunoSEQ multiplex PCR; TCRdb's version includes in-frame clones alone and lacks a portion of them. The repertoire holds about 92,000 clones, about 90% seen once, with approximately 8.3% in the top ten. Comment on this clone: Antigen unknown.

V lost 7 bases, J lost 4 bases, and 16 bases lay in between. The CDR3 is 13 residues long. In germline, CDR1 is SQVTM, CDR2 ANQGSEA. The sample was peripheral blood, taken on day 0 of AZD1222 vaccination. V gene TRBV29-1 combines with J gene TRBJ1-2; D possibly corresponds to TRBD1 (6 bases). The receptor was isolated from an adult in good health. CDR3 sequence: CSAEDGGRYGYTF. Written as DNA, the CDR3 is TGCAGCGCCGAAGATGGGGGCCGCTATGGCTACACCTTC.